This T cell receptor beta chain was recovered during a study of cytomegalovirus exposure and HLA in healthy donors. Primers: 60 Vbeta forward and 13 Jbeta reverse. The assay was immunoSEQ multiplex PCR, and TCRdb's table has in-frame clones only and misses some. Here the sample spans roughly 150,000 clones, roughly 80% being singletons. Between the trimmed V and J ends, which lost 5 bases and 6 bases, there was a span of 20 bases. Germline loops: CDR1 MNHEY, CDR2 SMNVEV (reference sequence). This CDR3 spans 16 amino acids. The sequencing input was PBMCs. This receptor was identified in a male donor in good health and CMV-seropositive. The genes are TRBV27 and TRBJ2-1; D is perhaps TRBD2 (6 bases). This CDR3 is CASSTFIAAFSNEQFF. For the CDR3, the DNA is TGTGCCAGCAGTACTTTTATAGCGGCCTTTTCCAATGAGCAGTTCTTC.